This T cell receptor (beta chain) was captured by sequencing in a study of blood T cell repertoires in COVID-19. Study in general: Some COVID-19 samples were acute and others convalescent; all came from the United States, Italy and Spain. PBMCs, B-cell-depleted T cells, or T cells were the source of the cDNA or gDNA that made up the material.

This CDR3 is built from 13 residues. Germline assignment: CDR1 LGHDT and CDR2 YNNKEL (reference sequence). V gave up 1 base and J gave up 6 bases, with 10 bases separating them. Patients of the Seattle cohort, enrolled during active infection, were followed longitudinally. In the original workflow: Researchers report that nucleated cell counts were estimated from reference gene primer amplification. Assay used: immunoSEQ multiplex PCR; TCRdb lists only in-frame clones, some missing. V and J calls and clone size follow that table, whereas D and trimming were derived from the DNA. The sample contains about 230,000 clones, over 75% of which appear only once.

The rearrangement links TRBV3-1 (or the pseudogene TRBV3-2) to TRBJ2-7; weak D call: TRBD2 (6 bases). Sequenced: peripheral blood. This TCR was sampled from a man in his fifties or sixties with COVID-19, enrolled during active disease. In DNA form, the CDR3 reads TGTGCCAGCAGCCAAGCTATCGGGGGCGAGCAGTACTTC. This gives the protein CASSQAIGGEQYF.